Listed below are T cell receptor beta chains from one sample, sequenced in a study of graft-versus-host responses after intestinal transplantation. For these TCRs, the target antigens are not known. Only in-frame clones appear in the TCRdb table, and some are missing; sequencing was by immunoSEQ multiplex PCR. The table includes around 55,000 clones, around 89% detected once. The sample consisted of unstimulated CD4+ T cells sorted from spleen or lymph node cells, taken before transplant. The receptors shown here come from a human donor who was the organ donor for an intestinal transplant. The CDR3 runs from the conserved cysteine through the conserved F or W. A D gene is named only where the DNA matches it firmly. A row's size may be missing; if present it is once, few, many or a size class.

cdr3_nt: TGTGCCAGCAGCTTATTCAGTTCCTTTAGCAATCAGCCCCAGCATTTT; cdr3_aa: CASSLFSSFSNQPQHF; d_call: -; clone_size: -; v_call: TRBV5-6; j_call: TRBJ1-5
cdr3_nt: TGTGCCAGCAGCCAAGTTGTTTGGGGAGGGTCGTCCTACGAGCAGTACTTC; cdr3_aa: CASSQVVWGGSSYEQYF; d_call: TRBD2; clone_size: few; v_call: TRBV4-2; j_call: TRBJ2-7
cdr3_nt: TGTGCCAGCAGTTTTTCGGGGGGGCGCGGAGAGACCCAGTACTTC; cdr3_aa: CASSFSGGRGETQYF; d_call: TRBD2; clone_size: -; v_call: TRBV28; j_call: TRBJ2-5
cdr3_nt: TGCGCCAGCAGCTGGGAAGGGGGTCGCAATCAGCCCCAGCATTTT; cdr3_aa: CASSWEGGRNQPQHF; d_call: -; clone_size: -; v_call: TRBV5-1; j_call: TRBJ1-5
cdr3_nt: TGTGCCAGCAGCTTTTATAGCGGGAGGGGAAGGGGCTACGAGCAGTACTTC; cdr3_aa: CASSFYSGRGRGYEQYF; d_call: TRBD2; clone_size: few; v_call: TRBV11-3; j_call: TRBJ2-7
cdr3_nt: TGCGCCAGCAGCCACACAGCTATTAATGAGCAGTTCTTC; cdr3_aa: CASSHTAINEQFF; d_call: -; clone_size: -; v_call: TRBV5-1; j_call: TRBJ2-1
cdr3_nt: TGCAGCGTTAGGACAGGGGATGAAAAACTGTTTTTT; cdr3_aa: CSVRTGDEKLFF; d_call: TRBD1; clone_size: -; v_call: TRBV29-1; j_call: TRBJ1-4
cdr3_nt: TGTGCCAGCTCACCCTTGACTAGCGCCACGAACTACGAGCAGTACTTC; cdr3_aa: CASSPLTSATNYEQYF; d_call: TRBD2; clone_size: -; v_call: TRBV18; j_call: TRBJ2-7
cdr3_nt: TGTGCCAGCAGCCGAGGACAGGGGGCCTACGAGCAGTACTTC; cdr3_aa: CASSRGQGAYEQYF; d_call: TRBD1; clone_size: -; v_call: TRBV7-3; j_call: TRBJ2-7
cdr3_nt: TGTGCCAGCAGCAGCGACAGTACGAACACCGGGGAGCTGTTTTTT; cdr3_aa: CASSSDSTNTGELFF; d_call: -; clone_size: -; v_call: TRBV21-1; j_call: TRBJ2-2
cdr3_nt: TGTGCCAGCAGTCCCGGGACAGGGGGCAATCAGCCCCAGCATTTT; cdr3_aa: CASSPGTGGNQPQHF; d_call: TRBD1; clone_size: -; v_call: TRBV6-5; j_call: TRBJ1-5
cdr3_nt: TGCAGCGTTGAAGATCGGGGAGGGAGGACTAGCGGGAGAAAAGGTGAGCAGTTCTTC; cdr3_aa: CSVEDRGGRTSGRKGEQFF; d_call: TRBD2; clone_size: -; v_call: TRBV29-1; j_call: TRBJ2-1
cdr3_nt: TGTGCCAGCAGCTTAGGGGGCACGACAGGGGCCCGGGGCAATGAGCAGTTCTTC; cdr3_aa: CASSLGGTTGARGNEQFF; d_call: TRBD1; clone_size: -; v_call: TRBV7-2; j_call: TRBJ2-1
cdr3_nt: TGTGCCAGTAGTAAGGGGCAGCTTCAATCCTACGAGCAGTACTTC; cdr3_aa: CASSKGQLQSYEQYF; d_call: -; clone_size: -; v_call: TRBV19; j_call: TRBJ2-7
cdr3_nt: TGTGCCAGTAGTGACGGGACAGGGTGGGCCGATACGCAGTATTTT; cdr3_aa: CASSDGTGWADTQYF; d_call: TRBD1; clone_size: -; v_call: TRBV19; j_call: TRBJ2-3
cdr3_nt: TGTGCCAGCAGGCATACAGGGGGATCAACTAATGAAAAACTGTTTTTT; cdr3_aa: CASRHTGGSTNEKLFF; d_call: TRBD1; clone_size: -; v_call: TRBV5-5; j_call: TRBJ1-4
cdr3_nt: TGTGCCAGCTCACCATATGCGGGGGGAACTGAAGCTTTCTTT; cdr3_aa: CASSPYAGGTEAFF; d_call: -; clone_size: -; v_call: TRBV18; j_call: TRBJ1-1
cdr3_nt: TGTGCCAGCAGTAGGCGGGTGGAATCCTACGAGCAGTACTTC; cdr3_aa: CASSRRVESYEQYF; d_call: -; clone_size: -; v_call: TRBV2; j_call: TRBJ2-7
cdr3_nt: TGTGCCAGCAGCTCCCGGGATTTCAATCAGCCCCAGCATTTT; cdr3_aa: CASSSRDFNQPQHF; d_call: -; clone_size: once; v_call: TRBV7-2; j_call: TRBJ1-5
cdr3_nt: TGTGCCAGCAGCTTAGACGGCAGGGGGCAAGAGACCCAGTACTTC; cdr3_aa: CASSLDGRGQETQYF; d_call: TRBD1; clone_size: -; v_call: TRBV11-2; j_call: TRBJ2-5
cdr3_nt: TGTGCCAGCAGTTGGCCCGGGTCCACCGGGGAGCTGTTTTTT; cdr3_aa: CASSWPGSTGELFF; d_call: -; clone_size: -; v_call: TRBV28; j_call: TRBJ2-2
cdr3_nt: TGTGCCAGCTCCTACAGGGGGCCGATGGAATTAGGCCAAGAGACCCAGTACTTC; cdr3_aa: CASSYRGPMELGQETQYF; d_call: TRBD1; clone_size: -; v_call: TRBV28; j_call: TRBJ2-5
cdr3_nt: TGTGCCAGCAGCTTAGGATGGGGTGTCGGGAGCCCACAAGAGACCCAGTACTTC; cdr3_aa: CASSLGWGVGSPQETQYF; d_call: -; clone_size: -; v_call: TRBV7-9; j_call: TRBJ2-5
cdr3_nt: TGTGCCAGCAGCTACGGACGGGGTCAGCGGACCACAGATACGCAGTATTTT; cdr3_aa: CASSYGRGQRTTDTQYF; d_call: -; clone_size: -; v_call: TRBV11-1; j_call: TRBJ2-3
cdr3_nt: TGTGCCAGCAGCTTAGGTATGGACAGACACAATCAGCCCCAGCATTTT; cdr3_aa: CASSLGMDRHNQPQHF; d_call: -; clone_size: -; v_call: TRBV7-2; j_call: TRBJ1-5
cdr3_nt: TGTGCCAGCAGTGAACTAACAGGACAAACCAGGGCTGAAGCTTTCTTT; cdr3_aa: CASSELTGQTRAEAFF; d_call: -; clone_size: -; v_call: TRBV6-1; j_call: TRBJ1-1
cdr3_nt: TGTGCCCGGAGAACTAAAGGGGGTTGGTCGCAAGAGACCCAGTACTTC; cdr3_aa: CARRTKGGWSQETQYF; d_call: -; clone_size: once; v_call: TRBV30; j_call: TRBJ2-5
cdr3_nt: TGCGCCAGCAGCGTGGGACAGGGGGTCGGCACAGATACGCAGTATTTT; cdr3_aa: CASSVGQGVGTDTQYF; d_call: TRBD1; clone_size: once; v_call: TRBV5-1; j_call: TRBJ2-3
cdr3_nt: TGTGCCAGCAGCTTAGATTACTTGTCCTACGAGCAGTACTTC; cdr3_aa: CASSLDYLSYEQYF; d_call: -; clone_size: -; v_call: TRBV11-2; j_call: TRBJ2-7
cdr3_nt: TGTGCCAGCAGCTTGAAATCTGAGCCGGGACTAGTTAAAAATGAACAGTTCTTC; cdr3_aa: CASSLKSEPGLVKNEQFF; d_call: TRBD2; clone_size: -; v_call: TRBV5-6; j_call: TRBJ2-1
cdr3_nt: TGCGCCAGCAGCTGGGGGACTAGCGGGAGGGCATCAAAAGAGACCCAGTACTTC; cdr3_aa: CASSWGTSGRASKETQYF; d_call: TRBD2; clone_size: -; v_call: TRBV5-1; j_call: TRBJ2-5
cdr3_nt: TGTGCCAGCAGCTCCCAAACGGAGGGCGAGCAGTTCTTC; cdr3_aa: CASSSQTEGEQFF; d_call: -; clone_size: -; v_call: TRBV7-2; j_call: TRBJ2-1
cdr3_nt: TGTGCCAGCAGTGAAGCGGGGACTACTAACTATGGCTACACCTTC; cdr3_aa: CASSEAGTTNYGYTF; d_call: -; clone_size: -; v_call: TRBV6-1; j_call: TRBJ1-2
cdr3_nt: TGTGCCAGCAACGGACAGGCCAGGACCTACGAGCAGTACTTC; cdr3_aa: CASNGQARTYEQYF; d_call: TRBD1; clone_size: -; v_call: TRBV2; j_call: TRBJ2-7
cdr3_nt: TGTGCCAGCAGTGAAGTCGCTAGCGGGAGCAATGAGCAGTTCTTC; cdr3_aa: CASSEVASGSNEQFF; d_call: TRBD2; clone_size: -; v_call: TRBV6-1; j_call: TRBJ2-1
cdr3_nt: TGCGCCAGCAGCCAAGATACGGTGAACACTGAAGCTTTCTTT; cdr3_aa: CASSQDTVNTEAFF; d_call: -; clone_size: few; v_call: TRBV4-3; j_call: TRBJ1-1
cdr3_nt: TGTGCCAGCAGCCGGACTAGCGGGATCACAGATACGCAGTATTTT; cdr3_aa: CASSRTSGITDTQYF; d_call: TRBD2; clone_size: -; v_call: TRBV9; j_call: TRBJ2-3
cdr3_nt: TGTGCCAGCAGCGGGGGGGGTCACAATGAGCAGTTCTTC; cdr3_aa: CASSGGGHNEQFF; d_call: TRBD2; clone_size: -; v_call: TRBV7-2; j_call: TRBJ2-1
cdr3_nt: TGTGCCAGCAGCCTGACATCGATCACCGGGGAGCTGTTTTTT; cdr3_aa: CASSLTSITGELFF; d_call: -; clone_size: -; v_call: TRBV5-5; j_call: TRBJ2-2
cdr3_nt: TGTGCCAGCAGCGTAGCGGGACACCCCCCGGGGGAGCTGTTTTTT; cdr3_aa: CASSVAGHPPGELFF; d_call: -; clone_size: -; v_call: TRBV9; j_call: TRBJ2-2
cdr3_nt: TGCGCCAGCAGCCAAACGCTGCTAGCGGGGAATGAGCAGTTCTTC; cdr3_aa: CASSQTLLAGNEQFF; d_call: TRBD2; clone_size: -; v_call: TRBV4-3; j_call: TRBJ2-1
cdr3_nt: TGTGCCAGCTCCCAGACAGGGGGAGAGACCCAGTACTTC; cdr3_aa: CASSQTGGETQYF; d_call: TRBD1; clone_size: -; v_call: TRBV18; j_call: TRBJ2-5
cdr3_nt: TGTGCCACCAGCAGGGGGGAGGGCTATGGCTACACCTTC; cdr3_aa: CATSRGEGYGYTF; d_call: -; clone_size: -; v_call: TRBV15; j_call: TRBJ1-2
cdr3_nt: TGTGCCAGCAGCTTGCGAGCGGGGACTCAAGAGACCCAGTACTTC; cdr3_aa: CASSLRAGTQETQYF; d_call: TRBD2; clone_size: -; v_call: TRBV5-5; j_call: TRBJ2-5
cdr3_nt: TGTGCCAGCAGTGGGGCGGGAGGGCCCCCGGATAATGAGCAGTTCTTC; cdr3_aa: CASSGAGGPPDNEQFF; d_call: TRBD2; clone_size: -; v_call: TRBV28; j_call: TRBJ2-1
cdr3_nt: TGTGCCAGCAGCTTAGGCGGGAGGGCTTCCTACGAGCAGTACTTC; cdr3_aa: CASSLGGRASYEQYF; d_call: TRBD2; clone_size: -; v_call: TRBV5-4; j_call: TRBJ2-7
cdr3_nt: TGTGCCAGCAGTTTAGAGGGGGCTTCCGGATCGGCCTACGAGCAGTACTTC; cdr3_aa: CASSLEGASGSAYEQYF; d_call: TRBD1; clone_size: -; v_call: TRBV28; j_call: TRBJ2-7
cdr3_nt: TGTGCCACCAGCTCCCCGCGGGAGGGCGGGAAGGGACGCAATCAGCCCCAGCATTTT; cdr3_aa: CATSSPREGGKGRNQPQHF; d_call: -; clone_size: once; v_call: TRBV15; j_call: TRBJ1-5
cdr3_nt: TGTGCCAGTAGCAAGGGGCTAGCGGGAGTCTACAATGAGCAGTTCTTC; cdr3_aa: CASSKGLAGVYNEQFF; d_call: TRBD2; clone_size: -; v_call: TRBV19; j_call: TRBJ2-1
cdr3_nt: TGTGCCAGCAGTTTTAAGGAGGTCTTGGGGGAGCTGTTTTTT; cdr3_aa: CASSFKEVLGELFF; d_call: -; clone_size: -; v_call: TRBV28; j_call: TRBJ2-2